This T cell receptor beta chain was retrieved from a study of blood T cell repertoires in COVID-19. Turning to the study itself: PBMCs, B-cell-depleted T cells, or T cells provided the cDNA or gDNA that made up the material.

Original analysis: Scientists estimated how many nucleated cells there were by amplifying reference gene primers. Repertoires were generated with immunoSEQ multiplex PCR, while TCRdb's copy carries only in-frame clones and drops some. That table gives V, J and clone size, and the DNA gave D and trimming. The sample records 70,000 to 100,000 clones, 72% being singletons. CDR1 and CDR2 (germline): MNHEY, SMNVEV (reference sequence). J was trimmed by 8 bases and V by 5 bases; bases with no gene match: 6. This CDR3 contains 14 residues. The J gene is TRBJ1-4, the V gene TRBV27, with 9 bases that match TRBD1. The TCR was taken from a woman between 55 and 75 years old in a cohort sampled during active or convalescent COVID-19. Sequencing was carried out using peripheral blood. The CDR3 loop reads CASSRDRGSEKLFF. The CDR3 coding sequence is TGTGCCAGCAGTCGCGACAGGGGGTCGGAAAAACTGTTTTTT. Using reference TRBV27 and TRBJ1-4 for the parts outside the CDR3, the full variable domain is EAQVTQNPRYLITVTGKKLTVTCSQNMNHEYMSWYRQDPGLGLRQIYYSMNVEVTDKGDVPEGYKVSRKEKRNFPLILESPSPNQTSLYFCASSRDRGSEKLFFGSGTQLSVL.